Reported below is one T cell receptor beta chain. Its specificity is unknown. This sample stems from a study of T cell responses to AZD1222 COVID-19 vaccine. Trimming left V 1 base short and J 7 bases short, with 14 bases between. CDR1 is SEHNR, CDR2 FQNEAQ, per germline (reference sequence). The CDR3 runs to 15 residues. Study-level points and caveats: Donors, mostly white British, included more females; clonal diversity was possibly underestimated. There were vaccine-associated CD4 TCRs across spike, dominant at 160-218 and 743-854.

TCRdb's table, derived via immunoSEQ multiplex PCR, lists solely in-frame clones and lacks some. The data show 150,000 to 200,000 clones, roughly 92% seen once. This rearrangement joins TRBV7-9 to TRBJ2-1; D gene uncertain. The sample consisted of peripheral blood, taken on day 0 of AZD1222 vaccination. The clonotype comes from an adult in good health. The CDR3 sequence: CASSLVKGFYNEQFF. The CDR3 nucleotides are TGTGCCAGCAGCTTAGTAAAGGGTTTCTATAATGAGCAGTTCTTC.